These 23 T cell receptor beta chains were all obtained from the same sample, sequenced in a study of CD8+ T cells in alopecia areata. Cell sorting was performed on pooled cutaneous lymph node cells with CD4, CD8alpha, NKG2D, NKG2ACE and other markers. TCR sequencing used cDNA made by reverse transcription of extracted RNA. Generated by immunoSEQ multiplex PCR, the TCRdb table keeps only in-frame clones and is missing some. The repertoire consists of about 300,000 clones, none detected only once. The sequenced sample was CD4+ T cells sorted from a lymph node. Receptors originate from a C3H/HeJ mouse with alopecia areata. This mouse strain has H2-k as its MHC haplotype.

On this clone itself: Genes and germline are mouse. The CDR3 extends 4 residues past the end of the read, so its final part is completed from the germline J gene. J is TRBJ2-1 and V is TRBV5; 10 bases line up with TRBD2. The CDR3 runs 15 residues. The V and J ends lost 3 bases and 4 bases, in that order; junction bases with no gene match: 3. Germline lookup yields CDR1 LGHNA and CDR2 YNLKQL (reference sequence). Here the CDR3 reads CASSHPGGAYAEQFF. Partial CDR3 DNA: TGTGCCAGCAGCCACCCTGGGGGGGCGTATGCT.

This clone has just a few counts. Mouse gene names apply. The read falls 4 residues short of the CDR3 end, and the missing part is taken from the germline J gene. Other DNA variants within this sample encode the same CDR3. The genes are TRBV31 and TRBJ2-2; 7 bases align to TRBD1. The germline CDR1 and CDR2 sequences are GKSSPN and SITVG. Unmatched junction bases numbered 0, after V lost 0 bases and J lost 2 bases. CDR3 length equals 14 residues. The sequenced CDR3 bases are TGTGCCTGGAGTCTGGGACAGAACACCGGG. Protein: CAWSLGQNTG. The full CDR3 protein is CAWSLGQNTGQLYF. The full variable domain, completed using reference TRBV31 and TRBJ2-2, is AQTIHQWPVAEIKAVGSPLSLGCTIKGKSSPNLYWYWQATGGTLQQLFYSITVGQVESVVQLNLSASRPKDDQFILSTEKLLLSHSGFYLCAWSLGQNTGQLYFGEGSKLTVL.

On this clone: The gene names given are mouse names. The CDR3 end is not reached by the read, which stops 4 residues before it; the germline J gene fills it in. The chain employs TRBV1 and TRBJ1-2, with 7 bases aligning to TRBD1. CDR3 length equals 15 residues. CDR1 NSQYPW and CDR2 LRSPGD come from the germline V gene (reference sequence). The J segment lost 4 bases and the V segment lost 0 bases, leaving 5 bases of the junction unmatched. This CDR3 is CTCSADYRGGSDYTF. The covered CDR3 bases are TGCACCTGCAGTGCAGATTACAGGGGAGGCTCC.

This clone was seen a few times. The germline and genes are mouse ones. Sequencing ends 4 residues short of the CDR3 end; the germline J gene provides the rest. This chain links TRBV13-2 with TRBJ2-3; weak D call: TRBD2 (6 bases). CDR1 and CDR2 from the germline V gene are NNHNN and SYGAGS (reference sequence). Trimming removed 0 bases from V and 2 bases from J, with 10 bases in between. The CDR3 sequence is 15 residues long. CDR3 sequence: CASGDVPGDAETLYF. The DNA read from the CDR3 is TGTGCCAGCGGTGATGTGCCTGGGGATGCAGAA.

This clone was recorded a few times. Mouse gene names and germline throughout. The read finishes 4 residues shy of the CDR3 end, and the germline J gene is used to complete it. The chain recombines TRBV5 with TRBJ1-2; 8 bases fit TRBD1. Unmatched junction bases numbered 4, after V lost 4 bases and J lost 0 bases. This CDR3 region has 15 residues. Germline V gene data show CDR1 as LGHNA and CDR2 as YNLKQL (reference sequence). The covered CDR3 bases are TGTGCCAGCAGCCCCCAGGGGGCCTCAAACTCC. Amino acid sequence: CASSPQGASNS. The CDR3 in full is CASSPQGASNSDYTF.

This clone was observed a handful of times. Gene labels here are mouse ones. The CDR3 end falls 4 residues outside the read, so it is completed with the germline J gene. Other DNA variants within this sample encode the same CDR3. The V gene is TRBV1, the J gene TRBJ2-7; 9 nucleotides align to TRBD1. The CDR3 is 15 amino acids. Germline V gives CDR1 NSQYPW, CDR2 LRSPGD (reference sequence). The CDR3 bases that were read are TGCACCTGCAGTGCAGATCCGGGACAGGGTTAT. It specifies CTCSADPGQGY. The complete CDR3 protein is CTCSADPGQGYEQYF.

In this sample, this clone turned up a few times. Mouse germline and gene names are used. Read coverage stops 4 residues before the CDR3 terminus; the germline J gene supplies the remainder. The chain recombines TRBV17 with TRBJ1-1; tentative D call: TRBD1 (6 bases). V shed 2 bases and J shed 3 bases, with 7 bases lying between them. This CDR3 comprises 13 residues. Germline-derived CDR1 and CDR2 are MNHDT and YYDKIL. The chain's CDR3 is CASSRQGHTEVFF. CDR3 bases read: TGTGCTAGCAGTAGACAGGGGCACACA.

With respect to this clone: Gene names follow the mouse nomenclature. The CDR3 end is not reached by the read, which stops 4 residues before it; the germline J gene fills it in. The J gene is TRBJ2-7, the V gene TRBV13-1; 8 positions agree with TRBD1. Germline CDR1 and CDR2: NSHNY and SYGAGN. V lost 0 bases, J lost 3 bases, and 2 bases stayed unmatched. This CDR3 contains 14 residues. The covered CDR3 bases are TGTGCCAGCAGTGATGAGACAGGGGTCTAT. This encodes CASSDETGVY. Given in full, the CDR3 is CASSDETGVYEQYF.

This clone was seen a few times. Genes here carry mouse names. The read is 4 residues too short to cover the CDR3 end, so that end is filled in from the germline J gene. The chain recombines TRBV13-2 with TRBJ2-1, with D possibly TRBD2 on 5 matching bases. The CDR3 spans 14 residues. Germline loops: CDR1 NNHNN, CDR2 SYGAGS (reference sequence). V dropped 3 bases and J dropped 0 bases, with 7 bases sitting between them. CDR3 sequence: CASGAGPNYAEQFF. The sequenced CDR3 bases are TGTGCCAGCGGTGCTGGGCCTAACTATGCT.

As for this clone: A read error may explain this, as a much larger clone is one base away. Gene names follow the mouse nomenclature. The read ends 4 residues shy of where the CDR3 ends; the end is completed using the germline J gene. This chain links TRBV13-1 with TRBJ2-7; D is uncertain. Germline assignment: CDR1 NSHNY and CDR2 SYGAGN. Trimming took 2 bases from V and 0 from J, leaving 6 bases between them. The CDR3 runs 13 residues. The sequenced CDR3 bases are TGTGCCAGCAGTGACTGGAGCTCCTAT. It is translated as CASSDWSSY. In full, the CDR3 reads CASSDWSSYEQYF.

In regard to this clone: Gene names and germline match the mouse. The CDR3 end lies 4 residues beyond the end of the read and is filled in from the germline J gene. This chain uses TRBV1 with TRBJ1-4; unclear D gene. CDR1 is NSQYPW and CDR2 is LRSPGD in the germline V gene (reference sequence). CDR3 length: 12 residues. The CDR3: CTCSLGFERLFF. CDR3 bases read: TGCACCTGCAGTCTGGGGTTCGAA.

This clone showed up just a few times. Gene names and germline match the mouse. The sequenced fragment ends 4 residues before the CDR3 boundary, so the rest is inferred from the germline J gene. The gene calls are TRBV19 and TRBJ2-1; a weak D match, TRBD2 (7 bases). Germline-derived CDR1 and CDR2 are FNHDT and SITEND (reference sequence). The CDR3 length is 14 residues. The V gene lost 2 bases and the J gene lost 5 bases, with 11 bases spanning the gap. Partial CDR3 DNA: TGTGCCAGCAGTATCCGGGGGGCCCATGCT. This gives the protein CASSIRGAHA. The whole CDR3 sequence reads CASSIRGAHAEQFF.

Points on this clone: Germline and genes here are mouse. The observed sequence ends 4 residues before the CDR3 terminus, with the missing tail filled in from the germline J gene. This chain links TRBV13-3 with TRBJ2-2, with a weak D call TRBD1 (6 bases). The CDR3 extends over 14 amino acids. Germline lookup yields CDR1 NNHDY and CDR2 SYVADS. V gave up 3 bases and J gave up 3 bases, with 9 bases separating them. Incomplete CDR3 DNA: TGTGCCAGCAGTGGTGAGGGGGACACCGGG. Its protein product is CASSGEGDTG. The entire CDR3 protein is CASSGEGDTGQLYF.

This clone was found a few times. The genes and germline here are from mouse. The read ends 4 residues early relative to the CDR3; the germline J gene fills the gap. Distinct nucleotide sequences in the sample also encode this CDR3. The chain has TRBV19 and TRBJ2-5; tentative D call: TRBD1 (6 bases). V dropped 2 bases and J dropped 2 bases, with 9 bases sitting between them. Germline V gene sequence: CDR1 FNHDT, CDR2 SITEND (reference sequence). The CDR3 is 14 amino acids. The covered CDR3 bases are TGTGCCAGCAGTATGGGACAAATCCAAGAC. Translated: CASSMGQIQD. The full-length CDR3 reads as CASSMGQIQDTQYF.

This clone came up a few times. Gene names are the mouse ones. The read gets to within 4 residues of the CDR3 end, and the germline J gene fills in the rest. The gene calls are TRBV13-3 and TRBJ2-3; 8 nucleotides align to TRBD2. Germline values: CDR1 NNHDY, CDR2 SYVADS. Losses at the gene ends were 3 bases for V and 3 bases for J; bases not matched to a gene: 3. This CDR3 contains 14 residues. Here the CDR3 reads CASSGGGPAETLYF. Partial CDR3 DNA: TGTGCCAGCAGTGGGGGGGGCCCCGCAGAA.

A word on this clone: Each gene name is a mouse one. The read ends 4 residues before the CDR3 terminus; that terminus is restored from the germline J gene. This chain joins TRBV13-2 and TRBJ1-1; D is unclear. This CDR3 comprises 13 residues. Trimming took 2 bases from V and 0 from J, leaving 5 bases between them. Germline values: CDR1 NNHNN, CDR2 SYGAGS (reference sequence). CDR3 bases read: TGTGCCAGCGGTGAGGGGACAAACACA. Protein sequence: CASGEGTNT. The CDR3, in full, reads CASGEGTNTEVFF.

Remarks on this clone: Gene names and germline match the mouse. Here the CDR3 reads CTCSADFWAQDTQYF. Partial CDR3 DNA: TGCACCTGCAGTGCAGATTTCTGGGCCCAAGAC. V is TRBV1 and J is TRBJ2-5; TRBD2 might be the D (5 bases). The read ends 4 residues before the CDR3 terminus; that terminus is restored from the germline J gene. Germline-derived CDR1 and CDR2 are NSQYPW and LRSPGD (reference sequence). Trimming took off 0 bases at V and 2 bases at J, with 9 bases between the two ends. The CDR3 contains 15 residues.

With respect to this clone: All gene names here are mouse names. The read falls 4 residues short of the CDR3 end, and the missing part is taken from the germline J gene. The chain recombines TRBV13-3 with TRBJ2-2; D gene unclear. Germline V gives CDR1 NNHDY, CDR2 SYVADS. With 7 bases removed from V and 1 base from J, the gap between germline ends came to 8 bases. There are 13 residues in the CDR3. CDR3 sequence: CASQPENTGQLYF. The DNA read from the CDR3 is TGTGCCAGCCAGCCAGAAAACACCGGG.

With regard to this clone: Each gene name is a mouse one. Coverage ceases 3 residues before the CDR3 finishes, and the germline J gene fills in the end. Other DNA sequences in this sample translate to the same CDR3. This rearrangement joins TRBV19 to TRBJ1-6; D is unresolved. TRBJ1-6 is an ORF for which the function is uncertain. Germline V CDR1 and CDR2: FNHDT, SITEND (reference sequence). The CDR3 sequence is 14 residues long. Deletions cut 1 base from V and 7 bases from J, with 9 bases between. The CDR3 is CASSIWGGNSPLYF. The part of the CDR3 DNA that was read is TGTGCCAGCAGTATATGGGGTGGGAATTCGCCC.

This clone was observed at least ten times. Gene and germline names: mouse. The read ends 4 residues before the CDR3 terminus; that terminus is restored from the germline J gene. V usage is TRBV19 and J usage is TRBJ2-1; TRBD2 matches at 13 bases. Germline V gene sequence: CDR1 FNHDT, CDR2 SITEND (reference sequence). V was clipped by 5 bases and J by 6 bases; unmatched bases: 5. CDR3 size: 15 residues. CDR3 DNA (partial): TGTGCCAGCAGAGGACTGGGGGGGCGCGGTGCT. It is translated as CASRGLGGRGA. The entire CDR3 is CASRGLGGRGAEQFF.

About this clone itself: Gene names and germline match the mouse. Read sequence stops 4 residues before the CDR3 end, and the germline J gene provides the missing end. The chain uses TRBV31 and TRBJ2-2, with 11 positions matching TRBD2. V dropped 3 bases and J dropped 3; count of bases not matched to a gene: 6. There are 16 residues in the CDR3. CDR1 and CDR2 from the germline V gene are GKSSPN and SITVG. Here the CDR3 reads CAWSPGTGGHTGQLYF. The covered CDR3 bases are TGTGCCTGGAGCCCCGGGACTGGGGGTCACACCGGG.

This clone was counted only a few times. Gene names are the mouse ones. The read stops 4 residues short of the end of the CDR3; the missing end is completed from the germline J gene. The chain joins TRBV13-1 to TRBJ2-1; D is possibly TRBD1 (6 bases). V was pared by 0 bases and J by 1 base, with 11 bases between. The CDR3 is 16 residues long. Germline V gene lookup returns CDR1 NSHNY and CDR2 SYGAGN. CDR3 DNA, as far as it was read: TGTGCCAGCAGTGATGCCCGGACAGAAAACTATGCT. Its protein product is CASSDARTENYA. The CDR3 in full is CASSDARTENYAEQFF.

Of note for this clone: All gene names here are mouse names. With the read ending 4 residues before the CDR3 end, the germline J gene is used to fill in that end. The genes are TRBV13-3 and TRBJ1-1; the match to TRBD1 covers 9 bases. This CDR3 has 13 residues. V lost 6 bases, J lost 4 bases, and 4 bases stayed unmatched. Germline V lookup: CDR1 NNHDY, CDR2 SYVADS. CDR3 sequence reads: CASTRDRVTEVFF. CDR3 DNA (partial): TGTGCCAGCACCCGGGACAGGGTCACA.